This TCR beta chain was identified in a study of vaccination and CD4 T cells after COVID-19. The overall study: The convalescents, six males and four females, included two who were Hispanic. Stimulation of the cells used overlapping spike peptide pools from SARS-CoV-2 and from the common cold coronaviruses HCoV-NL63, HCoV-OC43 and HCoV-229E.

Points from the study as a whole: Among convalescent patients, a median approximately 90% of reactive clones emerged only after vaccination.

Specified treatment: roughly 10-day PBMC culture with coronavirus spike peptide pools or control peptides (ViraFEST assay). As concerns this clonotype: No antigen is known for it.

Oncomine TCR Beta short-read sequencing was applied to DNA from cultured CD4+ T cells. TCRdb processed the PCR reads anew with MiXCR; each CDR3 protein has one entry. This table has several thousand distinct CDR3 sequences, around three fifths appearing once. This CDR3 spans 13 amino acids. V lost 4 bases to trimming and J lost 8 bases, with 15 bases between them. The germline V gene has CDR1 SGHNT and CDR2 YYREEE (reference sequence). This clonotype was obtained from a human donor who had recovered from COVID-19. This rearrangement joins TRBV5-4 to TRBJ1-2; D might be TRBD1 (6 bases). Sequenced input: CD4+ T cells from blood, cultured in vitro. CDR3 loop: CASSPGGAGGYTF. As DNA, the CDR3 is TGTGCCAGCAGCCCTGGGGGGGCAGGGGGCTACACCTTC.